This T cell receptor beta chain was documented in a study of OX40 agonist ivuxolimab in advanced cancers. Some background on the complete study: Ivuxolimab was a fully human IgG2 agonistic monoclonal antibody targeting the costimulatory receptor OX40 (CD134). Intravenous ivuxolimab was administered to patients every 2 weeks at six dose levels: 0.01, 0.1, 0.3, 1.5, 3 and 10 mg/kg. Of the roughly 53 patients in dose escalation, about 20 had hepatocellular carcinoma, some 15 had melanoma, 9 had renal cell carcinoma and 9 had head and neck cancer. The dose-escalation cohort was about 83% male with a mean age of about 60 years, ranging from roughly 20 to 80. Prior anti-PD-1, anti-PD-L1 or anti-CTLA-4 therapy was permitted, and checkpoint inhibitors had been received by more than 35% of dose-escalation patients. Three dose-escalation patients achieved partial responses, one with hepatocellular carcinoma and two with cutaneous melanoma. Peripheral TCRbeta sequencing aimed to test whether ivuxolimab altered TCR sequence diversity and caused clonal T-cell expansion. The paper describes the monotherapy dose-escalation part (N of about 57 patients) of the phase I trial of ivuxolimab.

Relative to germline, V is 5 bases shorter and J is 3 bases shorter, with 8 bases between their ends. The germline V gene (reference sequence) specifies MNHEY as CDR1 and SMNVEV as CDR2. Counted from cysteine to phenylalanine, this CDR3 has 12 amino acids. The DNA shown is the 36-base CDR3, in frame from base 1. The study at large found these results: Clonal expansion of both CD4+ and CD8+ blood T cells was observed from baseline to week 6 at doses 0.1 to 3.0 mg/kg. Antigen specificity was not determined for the clonally expanded peripheral T cells. After ivuxolimab, expanded clones were on average more numerous among CD8+ T cells than among CD4+ T cells. Low levels of normalized T-cell clonal expansion were also seen in some nonresponding patients. Partial responders in the 0.1-3.0 mg/kg groups had among the lowest normalized peripheral clonal expansion, especially among CD8+ T cells.

Genomic DNA was extracted from sorted cells for sequencing of the TCRbeta CDR3 region. The immunoSEQ Assay was used to sequence the TCRbeta CDR3 regions. TCRdb retrieved this table from immuneACCESS and kept in-frame rearrangements only. Not all clones are present; in checked studies, unresolved V genes account for under half, and no reason is known for the remainder. The sample table records tens of thousands of clones; about 88% of these occur just once. Approximately 0.25% of the sample is taken by the ten largest. Patients with autoimmune disease history or receiving systemic immunosuppression were excluded from the trial. Peripheral blood for TCR sequencing was collected from all dose cohorts at baseline, on cycle 4 day 1, and on cycle 7 day 1. Samples were obtained from an open-label, multicenter, first-in-human phase I dose-escalation trial of ivuxolimab. Adults with locally advanced or metastatic melanoma, renal cell, hepatocellular, or head and neck squamous cell carcinoma were enrolled in the trial. Before TCR sequencing, CD4+ T cells and CD8+ T cells were sorted from peripheral blood as separate populations.

As regards this clone: Its antigen remains unidentified. No much larger clone is present one base from it, and per-base qualities are unavailable.

This chain joins TRBV27 to TRBJ2-7; the D gene is perhaps TRBD1, on 6 matching bases. The receptor was derived from an adult with an advanced solid tumor such as melanoma, head and neck, liver or kidney cancer. The specimen comprised CD4+ or CD8+ T cells sorted from blood, sampled in a trial of the OX40 agonist ivuxolimab. The CDR3 reads CASSAQGYEQYF. The bases read TGTGCCAGCAGTGCACAGGGCTACGAGCAGTACTTC.